The 3 T cell receptor beta chains reported below all come from one sample, sequenced in a study of control samples from healthy donors and cancer patients. Generated by immunoSEQ multiplex PCR, the TCRdb table keeps only in-frame clones and is missing some. The sample records 190,000 or so clones, roughly 93% being singletons. The sequencing sample was made of blood. Every receptor here comes from a young man in good health.

The chain carries TRBV5-1 and TRBJ2-3; 9 bases align to TRBD1. Germline V gene data show CDR1 as SGHRS and CDR2 as YFSETQ. The V segment lost 4 bases and the J segment 1 base; nucleotides outside the gene matches: 7. The CDR3 runs 16 residues. The CDR3 loop reads CASSQETGGGTDTQYF. The CDR3 DNA reads as TGCGCCAGCAGCCAAGAGACAGGGGGAGGCACAGATACGCAGTATTTT.

The chain has TRBV7-9 and TRBJ2-2; a possible D gene is TRBD2 (6 bases). Germline lookup yields CDR1 SEHNR and CDR2 FQNEAQ (reference sequence). The CDR3 consists of 16 residues. Trimming left V 4 bases short and J 0 bases short, with 12 bases between. This chain's CDR3 is CASSWWGDTNTGELFF. DNA of the CDR3: TGTGCCAGCAGCTGGTGGGGGGATACGAACACCGGGGAGCTGTTTTTT.

V is TRBV14 and J is TRBJ1-3; 9 positions agree with TRBD1. CDR3 length: 19 amino acids. J was trimmed by 1 base and V by 1 base; bases with no gene match: 11. Looked up from germline, CDR1 is SGHDN and CDR2 is FVKESK. Here the CDR3 reads CASSQVNVWDRASGNTIYF. CDR3 DNA sequence: TGTGCCAGCAGCCAAGTGAATGTGTGGGACAGGGCGTCTGGAAACACCATATATTTT.